What follows describes a single T cell receptor (beta chain). Its antigen is as yet unknown. A J-beta primer mix and a sample-barcoded 5' primer were used in a second PCR of about 7 to 12 cycles. All cDNA molecules were each tagged by a template-switch adaptor with 12 random nucleotides. TCRdb reprocessed the 5' RACE reads with MiXCR, giving one entry per CDR3 protein. The table shows around 1,800,000 distinct CDR3 sequences, with about 39% occurring only once. This entry comes from a study of blood T cells in healthy people across ages. General study points: Across samples, TCR beta diversity tracked strongly with naive T cell percentage. More naive CD4+ cells and higher diversity were found in long-lived than in aged donors.

The CDR3 runs to 13 residues. Trimming removed 4 bases from V and 4 bases from J, with 13 bases in between. Germline assignment: CDR1 SQVTM and CDR2 ANQGSEA. Samples had at least 7 million PBMCs isolated from them. Sequences were obtained from blood. This TCR derives from a human donor in good health. The J gene is TRBJ1-2, the V gene TRBV29-1, with D hard to call. CDR3 residues: CSVVLQAGYGYTF. The CDR3 DNA reads TGCAGCGTTGTCCTCCAAGCGGGCTATGGCTACACCTTC.